The 14 T cell receptor beta chains below all came from one sample that was sequenced in a study of T-cell memory formation after mild COVID-19. Via MiXCR, TCRdb re-called the 5' RACE reads, giving one row per CDR3 protein. This sample has about 560,000 distinct CDR3 sequences; 15% to 20% occur once, and the top ten carry approximately 12%. Input material: PBMCs or a T cell subset sorted from them (not recorded which). These receptors were taken from an adult woman who had mild COVID-19 (a few samples of this study predate the infection). Cell type and time point are not known.

This chain uses TRBV2 with TRBJ2-3, with 9 bases identical to TRBD2. This CDR3 comprises 15 residues. The ends lost 6 bases at V and 1 base at J; junction bases unmatched: 5. The V gene's germline CDR1 is SNHLY and CDR2 FYNNEI. The CDR3 sequence: CASRKASGGTDTQYF. Here the CDR3 DNA reads TGTGCCAGCAGGAAAGCTAGCGGGGGCACAGATACGCAGTATTTT. Full variable domain (outside the CDR3, taken from reference TRBV2 and TRBJ2-3): EPEVTQTPSHQVTQMGQEVILRCVPISNHLYFYWYRQILGQKVEFLVSFYNNEISEKSEIFDDQFSVERPDGSNFTLKIRSTKLEDSAMYFCASRKASGGTDTQYFGPGTRLTVL.

The table lists this clonotype with a few counts. The chain carries TRBV5-1 and TRBJ2-5, with 10 bases aligning to TRBD2. CDR1 and CDR2 from the germline V gene are SGHRS and YFSETQ. With V trimmed by 0 bases and J by 1 base, 9 bases remained unmatched. CDR3 size: 18 residues. The CDR3 protein is CASSLGVLAGDFQETQYF. The CDR3 DNA follows: TGCGCCAGCAGCTTGGGAGTTCTAGCGGGGGACTTCCAAGAGACCCAGTACTTC. The full variable domain, its missing parts supplied by reference TRBV5-1 and TRBJ2-5, is KAGVTQTPRYLIKTRGQQVTLSCSPISGHRSVSWYQQTPGQGLQFLFEYFSETQRNKGNFPGRFSGRQFSNSRSEMNVSTLELGDSALYLCASSLGVLAGDFQETQYFGPGTRLLVL.

CDR3 region: CASSLVRLADTNEQFF. In nucleotides, the CDR3 is TGTGCCAGCAGCTTAGTGCGGCTAGCGGACACCAATGAGCAGTTCTTC. The chain couples TRBV7-2 to TRBJ2-1, with 7 bases identical to TRBD2. Germline CDR1 reads SGHTA; CDR2 reads FQGNSA. The junction had 9 bases not matched to a gene; V was cut back by 1 base and J by 6 bases. The CDR3 covers 16 residues.

The chain employs TRBV10-3 and TRBJ2-7; D gene uncertain. CDR3 size: 15 residues. Germline-derived CDR1 and CDR2 are ENHRY and SYGVKD. V was trimmed by 0 bases and J by 7 bases, leaving 16 bases between them. The CDR3: CAISESVWARREQYF. The DNA of the CDR3 is TGTGCCATCAGTGAGTCGGTCTGGGCGCGAAGGGAGCAGTACTTC.

In this sample, this clonotype turned up a few times. The chain combines TRBV30 with TRBJ1-2; D not certain. Germline V gene lookup returns CDR1 GTSNPN and CDR2 SVGIG (reference sequence). V lost 3 bases and J 2 bases, leaving 4 bases between the germline ends. The CDR3 runs to 11 residues. CDR3 bases: TGTGCCTGGAGCCCGAACTATGGCTACACCTTC. Its translation: CAWSPNYGYTF.

The chain joins TRBV5-1 to TRBJ2-1; D unclear. CDR3 length equals 12 residues. Trimming removed 6 bases from V and 0 bases from J, with 4 bases in between. CDR1 and CDR2 from the germline V gene are SGHRS and YFSETQ. In DNA form, the CDR3 reads TGCGCCAGCACTCGCTCCTACAATGAGCAGTTCTTC. Translation gives CASTRSYNEQFF. The whole variable domain, filled in from reference TRBV5-1 and TRBJ2-1, reads KAGVTQTPRYLIKTRGQQVTLSCSPISGHRSVSWYQQTPGQGLQFLFEYFSETQRNKGNFPGRFSGRQFSNSRSEMNVSTLELGDSALYLCASTRSYNEQFFGPGTRLTVL.

This clonotype has just a few counts. The CDR3 sequence is CSVVARETYNEQFF. The CDR3 DNA reads TGCAGCGTTGTCGCGCGGGAAACCTACAATGAGCAGTTCTTC. The rearrangement uses TRBV29-1 and TRBJ2-1; tentative D call: TRBD2 (6 bases). Between the trimmed V and J ends, which lost 4 bases and 2 bases, there was a span of 12 bases. CDR3 length: 14 amino acids. Germline CDR1 and CDR2: SQVTM and ANQGSEA.

This clonotype was recorded only once. One end of the junction is discordant with germline, which a read error may explain. This rearrangement joins TRBV12-3 or TRBV12-4 to TRBJ2-1, with 11 bases that match TRBD2. This CDR3 has 15 amino acids. The CDR3 DNA reads as TGTGCCAGCAGTTTAGGGCTAGCGGGAGGAACTGAGCGGTTCTTC. It yields the protein CASSLGLAGGTERFF.

This clonotype has just one count. This chain uses TRBV20-1 with TRBJ2-5; 7 positions match TRBD2. The CDR3 extends over 14 amino acids. Trimming removed 1 base from V and 5 bases from J; junction bases left unmatched: 7. CDR1 is DFQATT, CDR2 SNEGSKA, per germline (reference sequence). In DNA, the CDR3 is TGCAGTGCTAGAGGGACTAGTAGAAAGGAGACCCAGTACTTC. Translating gives CSARGTSRKETQYF.

The chain links TRBV9 to TRBJ1-2, with 9 bases fitting TRBD1. J gave up 7 bases and V 0 bases, and 7 bases lay outside the gene matches. CDR3 length: 15 residues. CDR1 is SGDLS and CDR2 is YYNGEE in the germline V gene. As DNA, the CDR3 is TGTGCCAGCAGCGTAGAGAGACAGGGGGTCCTTGGCTACACCTTC. Residues: CASSVERQGVLGYTF.

The gene calls are TRBV2 and TRBJ2-2; the D gene is possibly TRBD2 (5 bases). V was trimmed by 7 bases and J by 1 base, leaving 10 bases between them. Germline V CDR1 and CDR2: SNHLY, FYNNEI. This CDR3 has 14 amino acids. The CDR3 bases are TGTGCCAGCAATCCGGGGATGAACACCGGGGAGCTGTTTTTT. Translation: CASNPGMNTGELFF.

The chain links TRBV12-5 to TRBJ2-3, with 14 bases aligning to TRBD2. V lost 5 bases, J lost 5 bases, and 12 bases stayed unmatched. The CDR3 sequence is 18 residues long. The V gene's germline CDR1 is LGHNT and CDR2 FRNRAP. CDR3 protein: CASGAPPGLAGVGDTQYF. CDR3 sequence (DNA): TGTGCTAGTGGTGCGCCCCCGGGACTAGCGGGAGTGGGAGATACGCAGTATTTT.

This clonotype was seen repeatedly, ten times or more. The chain has TRBV6-2 or TRBV6-3 and TRBJ2-7, with 8 bases lining up with TRBD1. This CDR3 has 15 amino acids. CDR1 and CDR2 (germline): MNHEY, SVGEGT. With V trimmed by 5 bases and J by 3 bases, 9 bases remained unmatched. The CDR3 region is CASSPIGQGDYEQYF. The CDR3 DNA follows: TGTGCCAGCAGTCCCATCGGACAGGGAGACTACGAGCAGTACTTC.

The chain combines TRBV6-5 with TRBJ1-1; D is uncertain. The CDR3 extends over 11 amino acids. Germline values: CDR1 MNHEY, CDR2 SVGAGI. V lost 11 bases and J 1 base, leaving 8 bases between the germline ends. In DNA, the CDR3 is TGTGCCGTAAAAGAGAACACTGAAGCTTTCTTT. Protein: CAVKENTEAFF.